This T cell receptor (beta chain) was sequenced in a study of blood T cell repertoires in COVID-19. At the level of the study: COVID-19 samples, acute and convalescent, were from the United States, Italy and Spain.

The V gene lost 2 bases and the J gene lost 2 bases, with 14 bases spanning the gap. There are 16 residues in the CDR3. The germline CDR1 and CDR2 sequences are SGHDN and FVKESK. Sequencing used immunoSEQ multiplex PCR; TCRdb keeps in-frame clones, though not all of them. The table has 150,000 to 200,000 clones, 85% to 90% seen once; the top ten hold roughly 3.7%. The sequencing input was peripheral blood. The sequence was collected from a young man with active or convalescent COVID-19. The chain recombines TRBV14 with TRBJ2-3, with D tentatively TRBD1 (6 bases). CDR3 sequence: CASSQKHKGVTDTQYF. The CDR3 DNA follows: TGTGCCAGCAGCCAAAAGCATAAGGGGGTCACAGATACGCAGTATTTT. Full variable domain (missing parts from reference TRBV14 and TRBJ2-3): EAGVTQFPSHSVIEKGQTVTLRCDPISGHDNLYWYRRVMGKEIKFLLHFVKESKQDESGMPNNRFLAERTGGTYSTLKVQPAELEDSGVYFCASSQKHKGVTDTQYFGPGTRLTVL.